This entry lists 17 T cell receptor beta chains sequenced from one sample in a study of blood T cells in healthy people across ages. The second PCR ran roughly 6 to 11 cycles with a sample-barcoded 5' primer and J-beta primers. TCRdb ran MiXCR on the 5' RACE reads and lists one entry per CDR3 protein. This table has approximately 1.5 million distinct CDR3 sequences, roughly a third appearing once. The specimen was blood. These receptors originate from a woman aged 25 to 39 in good health.

This chain links TRBV6-1 with TRBJ2-7, with 7 bases identical to TRBD2. V dropped 2 bases and J dropped 5; count of bases not matched to a gene: 12. CDR1 MNHNS and CDR2 SASEGT come from the germline V gene. This CDR3 region has 16 residues. CDR3 sequence: CASSEQGREVGNEQYF. CDR3 sequence (DNA): TGTGCCAGCAGTGAACAAGGGAGGGAGGTTGGAAACGAGCAGTACTTC.

This clonotype appeared many times. This rearrangement joins TRBV10-3 to TRBJ2-7; D may be TRBD1 or TRBD2 (5 bases each). The length of the CDR3 is 15 residues. V shed 6 bases and J shed 3 bases, with 18 bases lying between them. Germline V lookup: CDR1 ENHRY, CDR2 SYGVKD. The CDR3 sequence: CAISPGPRANYEQYF. CDR3 nucleotides: TGTGCCATCAGCCCGGGGCCAAGGGCCAACTACGAGCAGTACTTC.

The chain recombines TRBV7-2 with TRBJ1-2, with D perhaps TRBD1 (6 bases). Germline loops: CDR1 SGHTA, CDR2 FQGNSA. The V and J ends lost 6 bases and 4 bases respectively, with 15 bases between them. There are 14 residues in the CDR3. In nucleotides, the CDR3 is TGTGCCAGCAGTTTGTTGGGGGGCGGCTATGGCTACACCTTC. Translating it yields CASSLLGGGYGYTF.

This sequence joins TRBV6-5 and TRBJ2-7; no definite D call. The germline CDR1 and CDR2 sequences are MNHEY and SVGAGI. V was trimmed by 8 bases and J by 6 bases, leaving 17 bases between them. The CDR3 extends over 13 amino acids. The CDR3 is CASARLGLGEQYF. The CDR3 DNA reads as TGTGCCAGCGCCCGATTGGGCCTGGGCGAGCAGTACTTC.

V gene TRBV11-2 combines with J gene TRBJ2-7; D gene ambiguous. CDR1 SGHAT and CDR2 FQNNGV come from the germline V gene. The CDR3 extends over 12 amino acids. Deletions cut 7 bases from V and 5 bases from J, with 12 bases between. The DNA for the CDR3 is TGTGCCAGCAACGGAGTAGGGAACGAGCAGTACTTC. It encodes CASNGVGNEQYF.

The CDR3 sequence is CASSAYGDTQYF. The CDR3, as DNA: TGTGCCAGCAGCGCCTACGGCGATACGCAGTATTTT. The V and J genes are TRBV9 and TRBJ2-3; no clear D. Germline V lookup: CDR1 SGDLS, CDR2 YYNGEE. V was clipped by 3 bases and J by 6 bases, with 8 bases between them. This CDR3 is built from 12 residues.

The V and J genes are TRBV6-2 or TRBV6-3 and TRBJ2-3; 10 bases fit TRBD2. CDR1 is MNHEY, CDR2 SVGEGT, per germline. The V gene end was trimmed by 5 bases and the J gene end by 3 bases; junction bases not matched to a gene: 5. The CDR3 loop spans 15 amino acids. CDR3 DNA sequence: TGTGCCAGCAGTCGACCGGGACTAGCGACAGATACGCAGTATTTT. The encoded protein is CASSRPGLATDTQYF.

This rearrangement joins TRBV20-1 to TRBJ2-3; 9 bases agree with TRBD2. The CDR3 covers 14 residues. Germline trimming cut 6 bases from V and 0 bases from J; bases unmatched to any gene: 4. The germline gives CDR1 DFQATT, CDR2 SNEGSKA (reference sequence). The CDR3 sequence: CSAVAGVSTDTQYF. CDR3 sequence (DNA): TGCAGTGCCGTAGCGGGAGTGAGCACAGATACGCAGTATTTT.

Worth noting for this clonotype: Relative to the germline gene, one junction end is altered; a read error may explain this. The chain recombines TRBV7-2 with TRBJ2-1; the match to TRBD2 covers 10 bases. The CDR3 contains 15 residues. Germline V gene sequence: CDR1 SGHTA, CDR2 FQGNSA. The CDR3 spells CPSSKIAGGNNEQFF. For the CDR3, the DNA is TGTCCCAGCAGCAAAATAGCGGGAGGCAACAATGAGCAGTTCTTC.

CDR3 bases: TGTGCCAGCACTTGGGGGAGCCTCAAGGGGCCCCCCCTCTACGAGCAGTACTTC. Its translation: CASTWGSLKGPPLYEQYF. The V gene is TRBV28, the J gene TRBJ2-4; D is perhaps TRBD1 or TRBD2 (5 bases each). The end of the DNA fits TRBJ2-7 better, so the J call may be wrong. Germline V gives CDR1 MDHEN, CDR2 SYDVKM. The CDR3 runs to 18 residues.

This clonotype was found a few times. The V gene is TRBV28, the J gene TRBJ2-5; D is unclear. The CDR3 runs to 14 residues. Trimming left V 2 bases short and J 1 base short, with 8 bases between. The V gene's germline CDR1 is MDHEN and CDR2 SYDVKM. DNA of the CDR3: TGTGCCAGCAGTTTAATAACACTCCAAGAGACCCAGTACTTC. Protein sequence: CASSLITLQETQYF. The whole variable domain, remainder taken from reference TRBV28 and TRBJ2-5, is DVKVTQSSRYLVKRTGEKVFLECVQDMDHENMFWYRQDPGLGLRLIYFSYDVKMKEKGDIPEGYSVSREKKERFSLILESASTNQTSMYLCASSLITLQETQYFGPGTRLLVL.

The rearrangement uses TRBV7-2 and TRBJ1-5; D might be TRBD1 (6 bases). The germline CDR1 and CDR2 sequences are SGHTA and FQGNSA. Trimming removed 5 bases at V and 2 bases at J, with 13 bases between. CDR3 length: 15 residues. CDR3 sequence reads: CASSRQGIRNQPQHF. The CDR3 DNA is TGTGCCAGCAGCCGGCAGGGGATACGCAATCAGCCCCAGCATTTT.

J is TRBJ1-5 and V is TRBV10-3; the D gene is possibly TRBD1 (5 bases). This CDR3 region has 13 residues. CDR1 and CDR2 from the germline V gene are ENHRY and SYGVKD. The V end was cut by 8 bases, the J end by 1 base, with 9 bases between. Here the CDR3 reads CAIGGGSNQPQHF. The DNA for the CDR3 is TGTGCCATCGGCGGGGGGAGCAATCAGCCCCAGCATTTT.

The chain combines TRBV21-1 with TRBJ1-2; TRBD1 is the table's D call, not checked against the DNA. TRBV21-1 is reported as a pseudogene. There are 12 residues in the CDR3. The CDR3 loop is CATPDRVNGYTF. CDR3 nucleotide sequence: TGTGCCACTCCGGACAGGGTGAATGGCTACACCTTC.

This chain links TRBV7-9 with TRBJ1-2, with unresolved D. This CDR3 spans 14 amino acids. Trimming took 0 bases from V and 4 from J, leaving 9 bases between them. Germline V CDR1 and CDR2: SEHNR, FQNEAQ (reference sequence). CDR3 bases: TGTGCCAGCAGCTTAGCTGGAGCGGTCTATGGCTACACCTTC. Amino acids: CASSLAGAVYGYTF. Together with reference TRBV7-9 and TRBJ1-2, the CDR3 gives the full variable domain: DTGVSQNPRHKITKRGQNVTFRCDPISEHNRLYWYRQTLGQGPEFLTYFQNEAQLEKSRLLSDRFSAERPKGSFSTLEIQRTEQGDSAMYLCASSLAGAVYGYTFGSGTRLTVV.

This clonotype was counted many times. The chain is built from TRBV29-1 and TRBJ2-5; 8 bases are a match to TRBD1. J was trimmed by 4 bases and V by 6 bases; bases with no gene match: 4. The CDR3 contains 12 residues. CDR1 is SQVTM, CDR2 ANQGSEA, per germline. DNA of the CDR3: TGCAGCGTCCTCCAGGGGGCAGAGACCCAGTACTTC. The encoded protein is CSVLQGAETQYF.

This clonotype was seen once. This chain joins TRBV6-1 and TRBJ1-2; 8 bases agree with TRBD1. CDR1 is MNHNS, CDR2 SASEGT, per germline. With 4 bases clipped from V and 0 bases from J, the junction kept 10 bases outside the gene matches. The CDR3 loop spans 17 amino acids. The CDR3 spells CASSVGDRRGANYGYTF. The CDR3 DNA reads TGTGCCAGCAGTGTTGGGGACAGGAGGGGGGCTAACTATGGCTACACCTTC.